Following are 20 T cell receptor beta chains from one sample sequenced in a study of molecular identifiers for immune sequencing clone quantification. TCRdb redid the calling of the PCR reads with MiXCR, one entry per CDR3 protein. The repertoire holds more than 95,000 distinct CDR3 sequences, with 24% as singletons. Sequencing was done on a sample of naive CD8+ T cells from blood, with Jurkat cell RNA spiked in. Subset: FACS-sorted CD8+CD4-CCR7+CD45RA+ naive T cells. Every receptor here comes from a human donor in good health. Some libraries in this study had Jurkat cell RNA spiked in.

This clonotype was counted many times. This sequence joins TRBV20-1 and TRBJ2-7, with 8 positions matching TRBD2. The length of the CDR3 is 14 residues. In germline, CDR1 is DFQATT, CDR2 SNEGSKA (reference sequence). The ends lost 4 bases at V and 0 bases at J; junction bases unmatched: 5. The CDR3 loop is CSAKKRGSSYEQYF. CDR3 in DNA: TGCAGTGCTAAAAAGCGGGGGAGCTCCTACGAGCAGTACTTC.

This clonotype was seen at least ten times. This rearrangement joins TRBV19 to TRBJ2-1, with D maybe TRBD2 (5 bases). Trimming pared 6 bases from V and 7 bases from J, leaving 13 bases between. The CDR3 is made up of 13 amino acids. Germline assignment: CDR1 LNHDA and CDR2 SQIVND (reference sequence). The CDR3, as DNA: TGTGCCAGTAGGGGAGCCCTCTGGAATGAGCAGTTCTTC. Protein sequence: CASRGALWNEQFF.

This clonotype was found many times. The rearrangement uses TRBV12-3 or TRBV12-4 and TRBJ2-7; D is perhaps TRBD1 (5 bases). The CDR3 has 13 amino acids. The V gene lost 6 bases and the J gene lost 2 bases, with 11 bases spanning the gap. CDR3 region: CASSFGHTYEQYF. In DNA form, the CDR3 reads TGTGCCAGCAGCTTTGGACACACCTACGAGCAGTACTTC.

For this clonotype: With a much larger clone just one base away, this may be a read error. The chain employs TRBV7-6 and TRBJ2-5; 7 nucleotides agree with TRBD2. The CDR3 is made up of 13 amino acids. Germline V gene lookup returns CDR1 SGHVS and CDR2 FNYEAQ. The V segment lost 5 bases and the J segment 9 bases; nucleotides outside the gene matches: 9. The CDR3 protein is CASSGLVDEPQYF. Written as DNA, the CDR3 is TGTGCCAGCAGCGGACTAGTAGACGAGCCCCAGTACTTC.

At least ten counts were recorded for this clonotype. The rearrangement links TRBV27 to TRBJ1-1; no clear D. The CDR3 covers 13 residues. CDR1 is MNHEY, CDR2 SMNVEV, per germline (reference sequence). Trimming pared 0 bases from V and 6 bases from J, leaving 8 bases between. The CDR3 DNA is TGTGCCAGCAGTTTATCAATGTCAGCTGAAGCTTTCTTT. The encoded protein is CASSLSMSAEAFF.

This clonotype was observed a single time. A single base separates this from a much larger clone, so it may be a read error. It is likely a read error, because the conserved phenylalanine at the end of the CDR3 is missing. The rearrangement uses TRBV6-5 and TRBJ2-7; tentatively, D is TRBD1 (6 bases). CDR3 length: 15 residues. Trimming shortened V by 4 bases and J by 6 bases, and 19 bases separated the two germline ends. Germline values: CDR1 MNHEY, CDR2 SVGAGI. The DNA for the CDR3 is TGTGCCAGCAGTTCCGATCACGACGAAGGGGGCGAGCAGTACTCC. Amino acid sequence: CASSSDHDEGGEQYS.

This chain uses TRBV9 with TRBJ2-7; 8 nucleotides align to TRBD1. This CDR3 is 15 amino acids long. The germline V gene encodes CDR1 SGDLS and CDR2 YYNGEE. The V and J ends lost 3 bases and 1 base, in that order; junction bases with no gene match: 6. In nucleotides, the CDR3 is TGTGCCAGCAGCGCGGGACAGGCCCATTCCTACGAGCAGTACTTC. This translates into CASSAGQAHSYEQYF.

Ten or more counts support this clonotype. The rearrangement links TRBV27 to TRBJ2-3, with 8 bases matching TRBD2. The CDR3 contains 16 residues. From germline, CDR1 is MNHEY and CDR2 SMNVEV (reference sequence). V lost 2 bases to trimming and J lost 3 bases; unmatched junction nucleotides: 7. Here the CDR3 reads CASSLTLAGTTDTQYF. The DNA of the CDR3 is TGTGCCAGCAGTTTAACATTAGCGGGGACGACAGATACGCAGTATTTT.

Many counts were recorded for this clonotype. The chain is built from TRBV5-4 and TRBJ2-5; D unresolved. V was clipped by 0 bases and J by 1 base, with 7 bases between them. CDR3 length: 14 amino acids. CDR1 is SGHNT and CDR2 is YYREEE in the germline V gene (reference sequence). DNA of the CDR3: TGTGCCAGCAGCTTGGGCTCTAGCCAAGAGACCCAGTACTTC. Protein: CASSLGSSQETQYF. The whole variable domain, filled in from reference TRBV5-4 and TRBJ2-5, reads ETGVTQSPTHLIKTRGQQVTLRCSSQSGHNTVSWYQQALGQGPQFIFQYYREEENGRGNFPPRFSGLQFPNYSSELNVNALELDDSALYLCASSLGSSQETQYFGPGTRLLVL.

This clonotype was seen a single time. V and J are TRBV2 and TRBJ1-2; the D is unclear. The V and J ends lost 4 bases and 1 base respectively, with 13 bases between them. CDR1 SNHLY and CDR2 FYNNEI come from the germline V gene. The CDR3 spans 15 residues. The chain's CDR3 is CASSGWVRYNYGYTF. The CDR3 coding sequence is TGTGCCAGCAGTGGATGGGTCAGATATAACTATGGCTACACCTTC.

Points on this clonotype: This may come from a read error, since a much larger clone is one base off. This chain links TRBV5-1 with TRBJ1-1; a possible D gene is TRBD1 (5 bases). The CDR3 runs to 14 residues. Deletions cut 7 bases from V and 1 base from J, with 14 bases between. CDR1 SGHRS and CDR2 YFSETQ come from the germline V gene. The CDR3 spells CASGSWGRNTEAFF. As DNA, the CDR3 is TGCGCCAGCGGCTCCTGGGGACGGAACACTGAAGCTTTCTTT.

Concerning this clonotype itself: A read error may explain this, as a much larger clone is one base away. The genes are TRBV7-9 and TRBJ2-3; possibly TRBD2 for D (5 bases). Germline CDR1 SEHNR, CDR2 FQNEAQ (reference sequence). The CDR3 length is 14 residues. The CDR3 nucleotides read TGTGCCAGCAGCTTATGGTCTAGCACAGATATGCAGTATTTT. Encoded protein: CASSLWSSTDMQYF.

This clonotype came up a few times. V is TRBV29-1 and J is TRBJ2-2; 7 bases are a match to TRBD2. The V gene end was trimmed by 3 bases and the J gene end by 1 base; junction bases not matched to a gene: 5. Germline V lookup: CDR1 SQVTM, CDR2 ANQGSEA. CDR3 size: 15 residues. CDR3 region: CSVESPSGNTGELFF. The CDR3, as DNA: TGCAGCGTTGAGTCGCCTAGCGGGAACACCGGGGAGCTGTTTTTT.

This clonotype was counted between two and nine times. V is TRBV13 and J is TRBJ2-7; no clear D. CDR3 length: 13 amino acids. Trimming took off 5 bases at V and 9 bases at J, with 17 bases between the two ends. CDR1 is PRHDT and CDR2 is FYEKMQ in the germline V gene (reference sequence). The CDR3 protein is CASSPVAGPGQYF. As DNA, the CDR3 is TGTGCCAGCAGCCCAGTGGCAGGCCCTGGGCAGTACTTC. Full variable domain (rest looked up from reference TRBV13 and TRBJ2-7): AAGVIQSPRHLIKEKRETATLKCYPIPRHDTVYWYQQGPGQDPQFLISFYEKMQSDKGSIPDRFSAQQFSDYHSELNMSSLELGDSALYFCASSPVAGPGQYFGPGTRLTVT.

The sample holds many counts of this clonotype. The CDR3 DNA reads TGTGCCAGTAGCAATCCGGGACACGTTCAAGAGACCCAGTACTTC. The encoded protein is CASSNPGHVQETQYF. J is TRBJ2-5 and V is TRBV19; the D gene is possibly TRBD1 (6 bases). Trimming pared 6 bases from V and 2 bases from J, leaving 16 bases between. This CDR3 is 15 amino acids long. Per the germline V gene, CDR1 is LNHDA and CDR2 is SQIVND (reference sequence).

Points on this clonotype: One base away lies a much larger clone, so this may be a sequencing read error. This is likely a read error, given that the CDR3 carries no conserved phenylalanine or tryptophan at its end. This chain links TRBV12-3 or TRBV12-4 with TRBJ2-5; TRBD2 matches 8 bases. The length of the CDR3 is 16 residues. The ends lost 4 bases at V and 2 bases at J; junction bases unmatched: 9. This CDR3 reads CASSWVGSGAQETQYC. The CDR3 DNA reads TGTGCCAGCAGTTGGGTCGGTAGCGGGGCGCAAGAGACCCAGTACTGC.

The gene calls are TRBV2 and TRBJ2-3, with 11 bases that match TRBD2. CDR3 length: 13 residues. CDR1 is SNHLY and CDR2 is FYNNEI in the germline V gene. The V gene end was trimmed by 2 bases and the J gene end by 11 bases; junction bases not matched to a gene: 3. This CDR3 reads CASSEFGTSGQYF. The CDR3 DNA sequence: TGTGCCAGCAGTGAATTCGGGACTAGCGGGCAGTATTTT. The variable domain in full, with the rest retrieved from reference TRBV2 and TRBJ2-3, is EPEVTQTPSHQVTQMGQEVILRCVPISNHLYFYWYRQILGQKVEFLVSFYNNEISEKSEIFDDQFSVERPDGSNFTLKIRSTKLEDSAMYFCASSEFGTSGQYFGPGTRLTVL.

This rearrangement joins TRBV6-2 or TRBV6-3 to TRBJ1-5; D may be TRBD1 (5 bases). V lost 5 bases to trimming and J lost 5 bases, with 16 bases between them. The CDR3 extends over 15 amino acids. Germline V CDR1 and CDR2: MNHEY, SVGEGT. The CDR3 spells CASSTPTEPYQPQHF. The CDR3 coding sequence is TGTGCCAGCAGTACACCGACAGAACCGTATCAGCCCCAGCATTTT.

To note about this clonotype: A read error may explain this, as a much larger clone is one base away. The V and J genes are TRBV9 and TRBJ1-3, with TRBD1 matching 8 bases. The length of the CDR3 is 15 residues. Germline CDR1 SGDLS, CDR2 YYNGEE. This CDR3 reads CANSGQGASGNTIYF. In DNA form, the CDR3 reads TGTGCCAACAGCGGGCAGGGGGCCTCTGGAAACACCATATATTTT.

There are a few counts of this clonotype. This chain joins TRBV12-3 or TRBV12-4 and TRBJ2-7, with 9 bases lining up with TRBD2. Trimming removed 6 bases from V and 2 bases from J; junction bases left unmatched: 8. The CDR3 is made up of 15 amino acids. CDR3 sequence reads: CASRAGTSTTYEQYF. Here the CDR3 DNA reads TGTGCCAGCAGGGCCGGGACTAGCACAACCTACGAGCAGTACTTC.